This TCR beta chain was retrieved from a study of beta chain features in type 1 diabetes. Across the study: Across the samples, about 100 million sorted cells were examined in total.

Germline CDR1 and CDR2: SGDLS and YYNGEE. The CDR3 totals 17 residues. The V segment lost 0 bases and the J segment 0 bases; nucleotides outside the gene matches: 4. On this clone: Its antigen is unknown.

Findings and limits, study-wide: Within each of all four CD4+ subsets, Type 1 diabetes patients had TCRB CDR3s that were moderately but significantly shorter.

Expressed TCRB transcripts were sequenced because the entire RNA isolate underwent reverse transcription. Here immunoSEQ multiplex PCR was the method, and the copy in TCRdb shows in-frame clones only, minus some. The sample lists 310,000 or so clones, less than 10% occurring once. Sequences were obtained from central memory CD4+ T cells from blood. The V and J genes are TRBV9 and TRBJ1-2; TRBD1 aligns across 11 bases. This receptor was taken from a woman aged 18-29 years in good health. The CDR3 sequence: CASSVGTGGSANYGYTF. CDR3 coding DNA: TGTGCCAGCAGCGTAGGGACAGGGGGCTCGGCTAACTATGGCTACACCTTC.